This entry lists 5 T cell receptor beta chains sequenced from one sample in a study of T cell repertoires in cytomegalovirus infection. TCRdb itself ran the reads through MiXCR, one entry per CDR3 protein. The sample holds around 750,000 distinct CDR3 sequences, approximately 32% seen once. These receptors' targets are unknown. The sequences come from cultured CD8+ T cells from PBMCs, collected from culture after CMV antigen stimulation. Source of these receptors: a human donor in good health (CMV status not recorded). Some clones in this sample may be carry-over from other donors' samples.

In this sample, this clonotype turned up once. V and J are TRBV6-5 and TRBJ2-7, with 9 positions matching TRBD1. This CDR3 is built from 15 residues. Germline values: CDR1 MNHEY, CDR2 SVGAGI. J was trimmed by 4 bases and V by 6 bases; bases with no gene match: 10. CDR3 DNA: TGTGCCAGCAGCTTTCTCGGACAGGGGCTATACGAGCAGTACTTC. Amino acids: CASSFLGQGLYEQYF.

The chain recombines TRBV27 with TRBJ2-5; weak D call: TRBD1 (7 bases). Germline V CDR1 and CDR2: MNHEY, SMNVEV (reference sequence). This CDR3 has 14 amino acids. V was trimmed by 3 bases and J by 7 bases, leaving 15 bases between them. The CDR3 here is CASSLRGRQGTQYF. CDR3 DNA sequence: TGTGCCAGCAGTTTGCGGGGACGACAGGGGACCCAGTACTTC.

Note on this clonotype: At one boundary the junction diverges from the germline segment, which might be a read error. This chain joins TRBV14 and TRBJ2-3; 11 bases are shared with TRBD2. Germline values: CDR1 SGHDN, CDR2 FVKESK. CDR3 length: 22 residues. The CDR3 region has the DNA TGTACCAGCAGCCAAGATCCGACCAAGGCTAGCGGGGGGTTCCAGATCACAGATACGCAGTATTTT. It yields the protein CTSSQDPTKASGGFQITDTQYF. Full variable domain (rest looked up from reference TRBV14 and TRBJ2-3): EAGVTQFPSHSVIEKGQTVTLRCDPISGHDNLYWYRRVMGKEIKFLLHFVKESKQDESGMPNNRFLAERTGGTYSTLKVQPAELEDSGVYFCTSSQDPTKASGGFQITDTQYFGPGTRLTVL.

The CDR3 bases are TGTGCCAGCAGCTTAGAGGCGGGGGGTTTCTACGAGCAGTACGTC. Amino acid sequence: CASSLEAGGFYEQYV. The rearrangement links TRBV7-2 to TRBJ2-7, with 8 bases lining up with TRBD2. Germline V gives CDR1 SGHTA, CDR2 FQGNSA. The ends lost 1 base at V and 3 bases at J; junction bases unmatched: 5. This CDR3 contains 15 residues.

In its sample, this clonotype was seen a few times. V usage is TRBV20-1 and J usage is TRBJ1-1; 7 bases line up with TRBD1. The germline V gene encodes CDR1 DFQATT and CDR2 SNEGSKA (reference sequence). This CDR3 has 15 residues. Trimming at V came to 1 base and at J to 4 bases, leaving 9 bases not matched to a gene. The CDR3 nucleotides are TGCAGTGCTAGAGGGGTCAGGGGGTATGGCACTGAAGCTTTCTTT. As protein: CSARGVRGYGTEAFF.